Presented here are 25 T cell receptor beta chains from one specimen sequenced in a study of STAT5B mutations in CD4+ large granular lymphocyte leukemia. The repertoire was sequenced with immunoSEQ multiplex PCR; TCRdb's copy has only in-frame clones and lacks some. The table has under 40,000 clones, about four fifths seen once. Sequenced sample: CD4+ T cells from blood buffy coats. The source is a human donor in good health.

The rearrangement joins TRBV30 to TRBJ1-4; D not resolved. In germline, CDR1 is GTSNPN, CDR2 SVGIG (reference sequence). The V and J ends lost 1 base and 0 bases respectively, with 9 bases between them. The CDR3 has 15 residues. In DNA form, the CDR3 reads TGTGCCTGGAGTGGTCAGGCAGCAACTAATGAAAAACTGTTTTTT. This codes for CAWSGQAATNEKLFF. Drawing the rest from reference TRBV30 and TRBJ1-4, the complete variable domain is SQTIHQWPATLVQPVGSPLSLECTVEGTSNPNLYWYRQAAGRGLQLLFYSVGIGQISSEVPQNLSASRPQDRQFILSSKKLLLSDSGFYLCAWSGQAATNEKLFFGSGTQLSVL.

The chain uses TRBV2 and TRBJ1-6, with D perhaps TRBD1 (5 bases). The germline V and J ends were trimmed by 5 bases and 8 bases, with 16 bases remaining between them. The CDR3 runs to 15 residues. The germline CDR1 and CDR2 sequences are SNHLY and FYNNEI. CDR3 residues: CASSQRQGSDSPLHF. The CDR3 nucleotides are TGTGCCAGCAGTCAAAGGCAGGGATCGGATTCACCCCTCCACTTT.

As concerns this clone: One end of the junction does not line up with germline, which may come from a read error. This rearrangement joins TRBV4-1 to TRBJ1-5; TRBD1 aligns across 8 bases. There are 16 residues in the CDR3. Germline lookup yields CDR1 MGHRA and CDR2 YSYEKL. The CDR3 bases are TGCGCCAGCAGCCAGAAGGAGCAGGGGGCTAATCAGTCCCAGCATTTT. Its protein is CASSQKEQGANQSQHF.

The chain recombines TRBV2 with TRBJ2-2; 8 nucleotides match TRBD2. CDR3 length: 15 amino acids. The ends lost 7 bases at V and 7 bases at J; junction bases unmatched: 11. Germline lookup yields CDR1 SNHLY and CDR2 FYNNEI. CDR3 amino acids: CASKASAGDGGELFF. CDR3 nucleotide sequence: TGTGCCAGCAAGGCCTCAGCGGGAGATGGCGGGGAGCTGTTTTTT.

The chain uses TRBV10-3 and TRBJ2-3; TRBD2 agrees at 9 bases. V was pared by 5 bases and J by 2 bases, with 11 bases of the junction left unmatched. The CDR3 length is 17 residues. Germline V lookup: CDR1 ENHRY, CDR2 SYGVKD. The DNA for the CDR3 is TGTGCCATCAGTAGGATTAGCGGGAGAGGGAACACAGATACGCAGTATTTT. Translated, it gives CAISRISGRGNTDTQYF.

The chain combines TRBV19 with TRBJ2-1; perhaps TRBD2 as D (5 bases). This CDR3 contains 14 residues. Germline CDR1 is LNHDA and CDR2 is SQIVND (reference sequence). Trimming cost V 5 bases and J 4 bases, with 12 bases left between them. The CDR3 coding sequence is TGTGCCAGTAGTGACCGAACTAGTTACAATGAGCAGTTCTTC. This translates into CASSDRTSYNEQFF.

The genes are TRBV5-1 and TRBJ1-5; 7 nucleotides align to TRBD1. The germline gives CDR1 SGHRS, CDR2 YFSETQ. Germline trimming cut 4 bases from V and 7 bases from J; bases unmatched to any gene: 11. This CDR3 is 15 amino acids long. This CDR3 is CASSLSTGSGQPQHF. The CDR3 nucleotides read TGCGCCAGCAGCCTATCGACAGGGTCAGGACAGCCCCAGCATTTT.

CDR3 DNA: TGCGCCAGCAGGGGACAGGGGCGCCATAAGTTCTTC. Protein: CASRGQGRHKFF. The chain is built from TRBV5-1 and TRBJ2-1, with 10 bases lining up with TRBD1. Unmatched junction bases numbered 7, after V lost 5 bases and J lost 14 bases. This CDR3 spans 12 amino acids. Germline V CDR1 and CDR2: SGHRS, YFSETQ. The full variable domain, in which reference TRBV5-1 and TRBJ2-1 provide the parts outside the CDR3, is KAGVTQTPRYLIKTRGQQVTLSCSPISGHRSVSWYQQTPGQGLQFLFEYFSETQRNKGNFPGRFSGRQFSNSRSEMNVSTLELGDSALYLCASRGQGRHKFFGPGTRLTVL.

This chain joins TRBV6-5 and TRBJ2-7; 7 bases are shared with TRBD1. The CDR3 runs 16 residues. Germline values: CDR1 MNHEY, CDR2 SVGAGI. After removal of 0 bases from V and 3 bases from J, the junction contained 8 bases not matched to a gene. CDR3 nucleotide sequence: TGTGCCAGCAGTTACTCGGCGACAGGGTCTCTCTACGAGCAGTACTTC. It is translated as CASSYSATGSLYEQYF.

The count of this clone is one. The chain uses TRBV10-1 and TRBJ2-3; tentative D call: TRBD1 (6 bases). Trimming stripped 3 bases from V and 4 bases from J, with 8 bases between. The CDR3 runs to 13 residues. Germline V gene sequence: CDR1 WNHNN, CDR2 SYGVQD (reference sequence). The DNA for the CDR3 is TGCGCCAGCAGTGACAGGGGTCCAGATACGCAGTATTTT. It encodes CASSDRGPDTQYF.

The chain carries TRBV2 and TRBJ2-7; possibly TRBD1 for D (6 bases). V was cut by 7 bases and J by 0 bases, with 13 bases left in between. CDR1 is SNHLY and CDR2 is FYNNEI in the germline V gene. CDR3 length equals 14 residues. The CDR3 DNA follows: TGTGCCAGCACTGGGACAACAAGCTCCTACGAGCAGTACTTC. Translating gives CASTGTTSSYEQYF. Combining the CDR3 with reference TRBV2 and TRBJ2-7 gives the whole variable domain EPEVTQTPSHQVTQMGQEVILRCVPISNHLYFYWYRQILGQKVEFLVSFYNNEISEKSEIFDDQFSVERPDGSNFTLKIRSTKLEDSAMYFCASTGTTSSYEQYFGPGTRLTVT.

CDR3 nucleotide sequence: TGCGCCAGCAGCCAATCGACAGGGCAAGAGACCCAGTACTTC. Its protein product is CASSQSTGQETQYF. V and J are TRBV4-3 and TRBJ2-5, with TRBD1 identical over 7 bases. The CDR3 is 14 amino acids. CDR1 and CDR2 from the germline V gene are LGHNA and YSLEER. Losses at the gene ends were 2 bases for V and 2 bases for J; bases not matched to a gene: 2.

This chain uses TRBV4-1 with TRBJ2-3; the D gene is possibly TRBD1 (5 bases). The germline CDR1 and CDR2 sequences are MGHRA and YSYEKL. V gave up 0 bases and J gave up 0 bases, with 10 bases separating them. The CDR3 loop spans 16 amino acids. CDR3 coding DNA: TGCGCCAGCAGCCAAGATCAGGGCCAGAGCACAGATACGCAGTATTTT. Translation: CASSQDQGQSTDTQYF.

The chain recombines TRBV7-9 with TRBJ2-2; the match to TRBD2 covers 10 bases. Germline CDR1 is SEHNR and CDR2 is FQNEAQ (reference sequence). Trimming took 5 bases from V and 0 from J; bases not matched to a gene: 6. The CDR3 runs 17 residues. The CDR3 DNA reads TGTGCCAGCAGCCCAAAGCGGGGGGGCCCGAACACCGGGGAGCTGTTTTTT. It yields the protein CASSPKRGGPNTGELFF.

The chain is built from TRBV5-5 and TRBJ1-5; D gene uncertain. This CDR3 spans 15 amino acids. The V gene's germline CDR1 is SGHKS and CDR2 YYEKEE (reference sequence). The V end was cut by 6 bases, the J end by 0 bases, with 13 bases between. The CDR3 spells CASTPDTLSNQPQHF. Here the CDR3 DNA reads TGTGCCAGCACCCCAGACACTCTTAGCAATCAGCCCCAGCATTTT.

The rearrangement joins TRBV7-7 to TRBJ2-5, with 7 nucleotides matching TRBD1. This CDR3 spans 13 amino acids. CDR1 is SSHAT and CDR2 is FNYEAQ in the germline V gene (reference sequence). With V trimmed by 5 bases and J by 3 bases, 3 bases remained unmatched. The CDR3: CASSRDREETQYF. The CDR3 DNA follows: TGTGCCAGCAGCCGAGACAGGGAAGAGACCCAGTACTTC.

The rearrangement links TRBV30 to TRBJ1-1; TRBD1 might be the D (6 bases). The CDR3 extends over 15 amino acids. With 3 bases removed from V and 1 base from J, the gap between germline ends came to 15 bases. Germline loops: CDR1 GTSNPN, CDR2 SVGIG (reference sequence). CDR3 sequence reads: CAWRFGGRRNTEAFF. The CDR3, as DNA: TGTGCCTGGAGATTTGGGGGCAGGAGGAACACTGAAGCTTTCTTT.

There are a few counts of this clone. This chain uses TRBV5-1 with TRBJ1-6, with D possibly TRBD1 on 6 matching bases. The germline V and J ends were trimmed by 2 bases and 10 bases, with 22 bases remaining between them. CDR1 and CDR2 (germline): SGHRS, YFSETQ. The CDR3 totals 17 residues. CDR3 loop: CASSFLSGADLGSPLHF. The CDR3 bases are TGCGCCAGCAGCTTCTTATCAGGGGCTGATTTGGGATCACCCCTCCACTTT.

The V call is TRBV5-4, the J call TRBJ1-4; D gene uncertain. Germline loops: CDR1 SGHNT, CDR2 YYREEE (reference sequence). The CDR3 has 13 amino acids. Trimming removed 2 bases at V and 7 bases at J, with 9 bases between. This CDR3 is CASSFQETEKLFF. Here the CDR3 DNA reads TGTGCCAGCAGCTTTCAGGAAACTGAAAAACTGTTTTTT. The full variable domain, in which reference TRBV5-4 and TRBJ1-4 provide the parts outside the CDR3, is ETGVTQSPTHLIKTRGQQVTLRCSSQSGHNTVSWYQQALGQGPQFIFQYYREEENGRGNFPPRFSGLQFPNYSSELNVNALELDDSALYLCASSFQETEKLFFGSGTQLSVL.

V gene TRBV5-1 combines with J gene TRBJ1-1; D unclear. The CDR3 runs to 13 residues. V lost 3 bases, J lost 3 bases, and 9 bases lay in between. Germline CDR1 SGHRS, CDR2 YFSETQ. The CDR3 region is CASSSAAHTEAFF. CDR3 bases: TGCGCCAGCAGCTCCGCGGCCCACACTGAAGCTTTCTTT.

The chain couples TRBV5-4 to TRBJ1-2; D not resolved. The CDR3 contains 13 residues. Deletions cut 1 base from V and 1 base from J, with 5 bases between. Looked up from germline, CDR1 is SGHNT and CDR2 is YYREEE (reference sequence). The CDR3 sequence is CASSLNSNYGYTF. CDR3 DNA: TGTGCCAGCAGCTTGAACAGTAACTATGGCTACACCTTC.

The sample holds one count of this clone. The chain employs TRBV28 and TRBJ2-3; the D is unclear. Germline values: CDR1 MDHEN, CDR2 SYDVKM. V lost 6 bases and J 2 bases, leaving 15 bases between the germline ends. The CDR3 runs to 15 residues. CDR3 bases: TGTGCCAGCAGATCGGGCATAGAGTACACAGATACGCAGTATTTT. Its protein product is CASRSGIEYTDTQYF. Together with reference TRBV28 and TRBJ2-3, the CDR3 gives the full variable domain: DVKVTQSSRYLVKRTGEKVFLECVQDMDHENMFWYRQDPGLGLRLIYFSYDVKMKEKGDIPEGYSVSREKKERFSLILESASTNQTSMYLCASRSGIEYTDTQYFGPGTRLTVL.

The CDR3 spells CASSSLSGGVNQPQHF. CDR3 nucleotide sequence: TGCGCCAGCAGCTCCCTGTCAGGGGGCGTAAATCAGCCCCAGCATTTT. The chain employs TRBV4-1 and TRBJ1-5, with 8 bases aligning to TRBD1. Germline V gene lookup returns CDR1 MGHRA and CDR2 YSYEKL. The CDR3 consists of 16 residues. Trimming took 5 bases from V and 4 from J; bases not matched to a gene: 10.

This rearrangement joins TRBV7-6 to TRBJ1-6; tentative D call: TRBD1 (5 bases). The V end lost 7 bases, the J end lost 8 bases, and 15 bases lay between the germline ends. Germline V gene data show CDR1 as SGHVS and CDR2 as FNYEAQ. CDR3 length: 14 residues. CDR3 sequence (DNA): TGTGCCAGCACCCTAGGGGCAGGATATTCACCCCTCCACTTT. Encoded protein: CASTLGAGYSPLHF.

This CDR3 is CASRGQGAGGYTF. In DNA form, the CDR3 reads TGTGCCAGCAGGGGACAGGGGGCCGGGGGCTACACCTTC. This sequence joins TRBV6-5 and TRBJ1-2, with 12 bases lining up with TRBD1. Unmatched junction bases numbered 4, after V lost 6 bases and J lost 8 bases. The CDR3 totals 13 residues. Germline assignment: CDR1 MNHEY and CDR2 SVGAGI.